What follows are 19 T cell receptor beta chains derived from one specimen sequenced in a study of CD8 T cells in ankylosing spondylitis. MiXCR, run by TCRdb on the 5' RACE reads, gives a single entry per CDR3 protein. The top ten clones hold around 4% of a sample with over 150,000 distinct CDR3 sequences, roughly 18% of them seen once. Sequenced sample: blood, either unsorted or a sorted T cell fraction (not recorded which). The receptors stem from a male donor aged 5-29 years with ankylosing spondylitis or in good health (not recorded which).

This clonotype was observed at least ten times. The chain links TRBV7-2 to TRBJ2-6; unclear D gene. CDR1 and CDR2 (germline): SGHTA, FQGNSA. Trimming pared 5 bases from V and 3 bases from J, leaving 17 bases between. The CDR3 has 17 residues. The CDR3 coding sequence is TGTGCCAGCAGCGGAACCAGAGGAACGTTTGGGGCCAACGTCCTGACTTTC. This translates into CASSGTRGTFGANVLTF.

J is TRBJ2-1 and V is TRBV9; 10 positions match TRBD2. Germline CDR1 and CDR2: SGDLS and YYNGEE. With V trimmed by 0 bases and J by 12 bases, 15 bases remained unmatched. The CDR3 runs to 17 residues. This chain's CDR3 is CASSVVLLAGVNFGQFF. In DNA, the CDR3 is TGTGCCAGCAGCGTAGTGTTGCTAGCGGGAGTTAATTTTGGGCAGTTCTTC.

This clonotype was observed at least ten times. The gene calls are TRBV12-3 or TRBV12-4 and TRBJ2-1; possibly TRBD2 for D (5 bases). V was cut by 10 bases and J by 1 base, with 14 bases left in between. This CDR3 has 14 residues. The CDR3 nucleotides read TGTGCCATCCCGACGGGGAGTTCCTACAATGAGCAGTTCTTC. As protein: CAIPTGSSYNEQFF.

There are many counts of this clonotype. The chain has TRBV9 and TRBJ1-2; tentatively, D is TRBD1 (6 bases). Trimming shortened V by 3 bases and J by 8 bases, and 11 bases separated the two germline ends. This CDR3 comprises 12 residues. From germline, CDR1 is SGDLS and CDR2 YYNGEE. The CDR3 DNA is TGTGCCAGCAGCGACAGGGTTGAAGGCTACACCTTC. This codes for CASSDRVEGYTF.

This clonotype was observed many times. The rearrangement links TRBV4-1 to TRBJ2-3; maybe TRBD2 (5 bases). Germline values: CDR1 MGHRA, CDR2 YSYEKL. The CDR3 has 15 amino acids. The V gene lost 1 base and the J gene lost 2 bases, with 10 bases spanning the gap. CDR3 bases: TGCGCCAGCAGCCAAGTCGGAGGATCCACAGATACGCAGTATTTT. This codes for CASSQVGGSTDTQYF.

This clonotype was observed at least ten times. This rearrangement joins TRBV20-1 to TRBJ2-3; D is unclear. Germline CDR1 DFQATT, CDR2 SNEGSKA (reference sequence). Trimming pared 6 bases from V and 3 bases from J, leaving 13 bases between. The CDR3 has 13 amino acids. DNA for the CDR3: TGCAGTGCCCCTGTACAAGGGACAGATACGCAGTATTTT. Translated: CSAPVQGTDTQYF.

J is TRBJ2-3 and V is TRBV20-1; 7 bases line up with TRBD2. The V segment lost 5 bases and the J segment 4 bases; nucleotides outside the gene matches: 3. This CDR3 contains 12 residues. CDR1 is DFQATT, CDR2 SNEGSKA, per germline (reference sequence). CDR3 nucleotides: TGCAGTGCTGAGCGGGATGCAGATACGCAGTATTTT. This codes for CSAERDADTQYF.

CDR3 loop: CASGLGTGREQETQYF. The CDR3 coding sequence is TGTGCTAGTGGTTTGGGGACAGGGAGGGAACAAGAGACCCAGTACTTC. The chain employs TRBV12-5 and TRBJ2-5; D perhaps matches TRBD1 (8 bases). The germline V gene encodes CDR1 LGHNT and CDR2 FRNRAP. The V and J ends lost 1 base and 2 bases respectively, with 14 bases between them. The CDR3 totals 16 residues. The whole variable domain, remainder taken from reference TRBV12-5 and TRBJ2-5, is DARVTQTPRHKVTEMGQEVTMRCQPILGHNTVFWYRQTMMQGLELLAYFRNRAPLDDSGMPKDRFSAEMPDATLATLKIQPSEPRDSAVYFCASGLGTGREQETQYFGPGTRLLVL.

The sample holds many counts of this clonotype. The genes are TRBV7-9 and TRBJ2-1, with 10 bases lining up with TRBD2. Trimming cost V 5 bases and J 8 bases; bases outside gene matches: 9. CDR1 is SEHNR and CDR2 is FQNEAQ in the germline V gene (reference sequence). The CDR3 runs 15 residues. CDR3 sequence reads: CASSPKREGMYEQFF. CDR3 in DNA: TGTGCCAGCAGCCCGAAGCGGGAGGGTATGTATGAGCAGTTCTTC.

This clonotype has ten or more counts. This chain connects TRBV12-3 or TRBV12-4 to TRBJ2-5, with a possible D match to TRBD2 (6 bases). This CDR3 region has 14 residues. Deletions cut 5 bases from V and 1 base from J, with 11 bases between. For the CDR3, the DNA is TGTGCCAGCAGTCTCTCTAGCGCCCAAGAGACCCAGTACTTC. As protein: CASSLSSAQETQYF.

This clonotype was detected many times. This rearrangement joins TRBV24-1 to TRBJ2-3; a possible D gene is TRBD2 (6 bases). Germline CDR1 KGHDR, CDR2 SFDVKD. The CDR3 sequence is 16 residues long. V was shortened by 0 bases and J by 1 base, with 10 bases between the two germline ends. The chain's CDR3 is CATSDLVVAGTDTQYF. For the CDR3, the DNA is TGTGCCACCAGTGATTTGGTGGTAGCGGGCACAGATACGCAGTATTTT.

The chain employs TRBV12-3 or TRBV12-4 and TRBJ1-1; the D is unclear. CDR3 size: 12 residues. V was cut by 1 base and J by 10 bases, with 10 bases left in between. This chain's CDR3 is CASSLGPGVAFF. The CDR3, as DNA: TGTGCCAGCAGTTTAGGGCCAGGAGTAGCTTTCTTT.

The V call is TRBV10-2, the J call TRBJ2-7; D perhaps matches TRBD2 (5 bases). Germline-derived CDR1 and CDR2 are WSHSY and SAAADI. With 2 bases removed from V and 3 bases from J, the gap between germline ends came to 8 bases. This CDR3 contains 13 residues. The DNA of the CDR3 is TGCGCCAGCAGTGAGGGGAGTGTCTACGAGCAGTACTTC. Amino acids: CASSEGSVYEQYF.

V usage is TRBV5-6 and J usage is TRBJ2-7; D remains unclear. The CDR3 loop spans 15 amino acids. Germline V gene sequence: CDR1 SGHDT, CDR2 YYEEEE. V was clipped by 0 bases and J by 3 bases, with 13 bases between them. This CDR3 reads CASSLGIGSYYEQYF. CDR3 DNA: TGTGCCAGCAGCTTGGGCATCGGTTCCTACTACGAGCAGTACTTC.

This clonotype showed up many times. The gene calls are TRBV6-5 and TRBJ2-1; D ambiguous. V lost 5 bases to trimming and J lost 3 bases, with 14 bases between them. Germline V gives CDR1 MNHEY, CDR2 SVGAGI. CDR3 length: 15 residues. The DNA of the CDR3 is TGTGCCAGCAGTATACAGATACCGGTCTACAATGAGCAGTTCTTC. Its translation is CASSIQIPVYNEQFF.

V usage is TRBV7-9 and J usage is TRBJ1-5, with 8 positions matching TRBD1. CDR1 SEHNR and CDR2 FQNEAQ come from the germline V gene (reference sequence). The CDR3 runs to 14 residues. Germline trimming cut 5 bases from V and 5 bases from J; bases unmatched to any gene: 5. The CDR3 loop reads CASSNGQGDQPQHF. In DNA form, the CDR3 reads TGTGCCAGCAGCAATGGACAGGGAGATCAGCCCCAGCATTTT.

This clonotype was found once. The chain couples TRBV6-2 or TRBV6-3 to TRBJ1-5, with TRBD1 matching 7 bases. CDR3 length: 17 residues. Trimming removed 0 bases from V and 7 bases from J; junction bases left unmatched: 12. Germline-derived CDR1 and CDR2 are MNHEY and SVGEGT. CDR3 DNA sequence: TGTGCCAGCAGTTACTCGAGCATAAAGGGGGCCCGGCAGCCCCAGCATTTT. Amino acids: CASSYSSIKGARQPQHF.

This clonotype turned up a few times. This chain connects TRBV5-1 to TRBJ2-5; D is perhaps TRBD2 (5 bases). The germline CDR1 and CDR2 sequences are SGHRS and YFSETQ. This CDR3 region has 13 residues. Trimming left V 6 bases short and J 5 bases short, with 14 bases between. In DNA form, the CDR3 reads TGCGCCAGCAAATTCGAGGGATTGGAGACCCAGTACTTC. Translated: CASKFEGLETQYF.

This clonotype was counted many times. The J gene is TRBJ2-3, the V gene TRBV25-1; TRBD1 or TRBD2 may be the D gene (5 bases each). Germline CDR1 and CDR2: MGHDK and SYGVNS. The CDR3 consists of 14 residues. V was shortened by 1 base and J by 5 bases, with 10 bases between the two germline ends. This CDR3 reads CASSEFGTGDTQYF. The CDR3 region has the DNA TGTGCCAGCAGTGAATTCGGGACGGGAGATACGCAGTATTTT.